This T cell receptor (beta chain) was profiled in a study of CD4 T cells in relation to SARS-CoV-2 and coronaviruses. The V gene's germline CDR1 is LGHDT and CDR2 YNNKEL (reference sequence). The CDR3 spans 16 residues. Trimming left V 2 bases short and J 3 bases short, with 14 bases between. The method was immunoSEQ multiplex PCR; TCRdb's version includes in-frame clones alone and lacks a portion of them. The table shows about 64,000 clones, with about 94% occurring only once. CD4+ T cells from unexposed donors were obtained before the COVID-19 pandemic (2011-2018). Naive and memory CD4+ T cells were separated from cryopreserved PBMCs.

Sequencing input: naive CD4+ T cells from PBMCs. Subset defined: naive CD4+ T cells isolated by negative enrichment. This sequence originates from a human donor in good health. J is TRBJ2-1 and V is TRBV3-1 (or the pseudogene TRBV3-2); maybe TRBD1 (6 bases). The CDR3 coding sequence is TGTGCCAGCAGCCAATGGACTGGGGGCGGCTACAATGAGCAGTTCTTC. The encoded protein is CASSQWTGGGYNEQFF.